This TCR beta chain stems from a study of shared clonotypes between healthy human individuals. Study-wide context: A donor's plate count was three for CD4 naive and three for CD4 memory; CD8 naive had two and CD8 memory one. Study findings and constraints: Shared clonotypes: approximately 4.5% naive CD4, 3.5% to 4% naive CD8, roughly 2.4% memory CD4, 0.4% to 0.5% memory CD8.

CDR3 length: 12 residues. Germline loops: CDR1 ENHRY, CDR2 SYGVKD. Between the trimmed V and J ends, which lost 8 bases and 2 bases, there was a span of 9 bases. Splitting of CD4+ cells produced CD45RA+ naive and CD45RA-negative memory subsets. 200 to 250 ng DNA, about 28,000 T cell genomes, went into each sorted-subset replicate PCR. Sequencing used immunoSEQ multiplex PCR; TCRdb keeps in-frame clones, though not all of them. In the table there are about 2 million clones, around 95% of which are singletons. Regarding this clone: Antigen specificity is unknown.

Sequencing was done on a sample of naive CD4+ T cells sorted from blood. Subset reported: CD45RA+ positively selected. This TCR came from a man younger than 35 in good health. This rearrangement joins TRBV10-3 to TRBJ1-2; D might be TRBD1 (5 bases). The CDR3 DNA reads TGTGCCATCTCTCCAGGGAACTATGGCTACACCTTC. This translates into CAISPGNYGYTF.